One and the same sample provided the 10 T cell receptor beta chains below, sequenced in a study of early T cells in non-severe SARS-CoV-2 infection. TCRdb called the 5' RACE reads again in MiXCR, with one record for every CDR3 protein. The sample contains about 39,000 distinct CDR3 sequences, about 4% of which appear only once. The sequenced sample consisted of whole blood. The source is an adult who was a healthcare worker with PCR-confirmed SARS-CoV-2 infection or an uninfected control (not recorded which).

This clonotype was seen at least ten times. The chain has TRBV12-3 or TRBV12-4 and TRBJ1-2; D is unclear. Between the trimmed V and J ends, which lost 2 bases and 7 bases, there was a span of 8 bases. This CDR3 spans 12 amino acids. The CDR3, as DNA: TGTGCCAGCAGTTTACAGGCTTTTGGCTACACCTTC. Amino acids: CASSLQAFGYTF.

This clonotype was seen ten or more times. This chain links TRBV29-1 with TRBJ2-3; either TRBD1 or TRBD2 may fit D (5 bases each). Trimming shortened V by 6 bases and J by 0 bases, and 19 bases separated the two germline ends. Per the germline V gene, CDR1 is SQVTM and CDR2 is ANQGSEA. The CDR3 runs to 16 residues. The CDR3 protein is CSVPHPPGTSTDTQYF. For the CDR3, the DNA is TGCAGCGTCCCCCATCCTCCAGGGACGAGCACAGATACGCAGTATTTT.

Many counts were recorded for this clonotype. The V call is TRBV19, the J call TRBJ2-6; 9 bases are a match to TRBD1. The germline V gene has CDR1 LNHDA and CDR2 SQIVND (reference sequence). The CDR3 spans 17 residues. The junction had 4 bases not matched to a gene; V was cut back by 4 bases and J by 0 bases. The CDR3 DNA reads TGTGCCAGTAGTAAGACAGGGGGAGGCTCTGGGGCCAACGTCCTGACTTTC. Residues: CASSKTGGGSGANVLTF.

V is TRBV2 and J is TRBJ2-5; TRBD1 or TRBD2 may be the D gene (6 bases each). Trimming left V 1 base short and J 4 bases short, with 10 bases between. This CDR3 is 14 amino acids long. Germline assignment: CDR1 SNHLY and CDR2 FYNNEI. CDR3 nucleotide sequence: TGTGCCAGCAGTGAAGACCGGGGGCGAGAGACCCAGTACTTC. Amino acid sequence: CASSEDRGRETQYF.

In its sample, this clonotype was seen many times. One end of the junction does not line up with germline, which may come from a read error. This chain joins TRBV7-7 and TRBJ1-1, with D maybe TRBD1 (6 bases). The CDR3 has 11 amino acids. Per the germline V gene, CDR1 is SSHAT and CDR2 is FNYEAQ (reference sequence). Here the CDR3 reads CASSYRVGAFF. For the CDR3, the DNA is TGTGCTAGCAGTTACAGGGTTGGAGCTTTCTTT. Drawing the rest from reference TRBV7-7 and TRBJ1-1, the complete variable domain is GAGVSQSPRYKVTKRGQDVTLRCDPISSHATLYWYQQALGQGPEFLTYFNYEAQPDKSGLPSDRFSAERPEGSISTLTIQRTEQRDSAMYRCASSYRVGAFFGQGTRLTVV.

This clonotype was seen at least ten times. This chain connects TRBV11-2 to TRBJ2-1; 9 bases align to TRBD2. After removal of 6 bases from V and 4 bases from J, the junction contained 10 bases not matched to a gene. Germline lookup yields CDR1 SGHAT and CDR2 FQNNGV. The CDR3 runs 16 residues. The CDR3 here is CASSSPGLAHYNEQFF. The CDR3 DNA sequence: TGTGCCAGCAGTTCCCCGGGACTAGCACATTACAATGAGCAGTTCTTC.

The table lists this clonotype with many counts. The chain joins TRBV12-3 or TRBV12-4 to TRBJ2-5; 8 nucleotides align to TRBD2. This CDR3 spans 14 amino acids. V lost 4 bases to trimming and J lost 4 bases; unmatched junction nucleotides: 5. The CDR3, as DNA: TGTGCCAGCAGTTCAACGGGAGGGCGAGAGACCCAGTACTTC. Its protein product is CASSSTGGRETQYF.

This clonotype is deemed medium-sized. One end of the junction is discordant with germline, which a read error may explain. Here the CDR3 DNA reads TGTGCTAGCAGTCTCCGCGACACCGGGGAGCTGTTTTTT. It encodes CASSLRDTGELFF. The chain is built from TRBV7-7 and TRBJ2-2; D gene ambiguous. The CDR3 contains 13 residues. Per the germline V gene, CDR1 is SSHAT and CDR2 is FNYEAQ (reference sequence).

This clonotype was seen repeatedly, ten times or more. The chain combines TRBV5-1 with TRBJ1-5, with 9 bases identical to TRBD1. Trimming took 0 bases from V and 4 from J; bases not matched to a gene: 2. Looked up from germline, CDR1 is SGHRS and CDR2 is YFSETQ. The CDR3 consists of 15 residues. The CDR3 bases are TGCGCCAGCAGCTTGGCCGGACAGGGGAATCAGCCCCAGCATTTT. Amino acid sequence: CASSLAGQGNQPQHF. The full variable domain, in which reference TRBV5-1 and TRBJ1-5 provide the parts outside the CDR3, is KAGVTQTPRYLIKTRGQQVTLSCSPISGHRSVSWYQQTPGQGLQFLFEYFSETQRNKGNFPGRFSGRQFSNSRSEMNVSTLELGDSALYLCASSLAGQGNQPQHFGDGTRLSIL.

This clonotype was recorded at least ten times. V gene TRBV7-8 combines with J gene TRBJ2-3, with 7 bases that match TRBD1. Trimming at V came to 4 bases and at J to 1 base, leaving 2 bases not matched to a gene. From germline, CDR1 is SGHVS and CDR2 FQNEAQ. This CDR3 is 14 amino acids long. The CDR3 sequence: CASSSGTGTDTQYF. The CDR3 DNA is TGTGCCAGCAGCTCCGGGACAGGCACAGATACGCAGTATTTT.